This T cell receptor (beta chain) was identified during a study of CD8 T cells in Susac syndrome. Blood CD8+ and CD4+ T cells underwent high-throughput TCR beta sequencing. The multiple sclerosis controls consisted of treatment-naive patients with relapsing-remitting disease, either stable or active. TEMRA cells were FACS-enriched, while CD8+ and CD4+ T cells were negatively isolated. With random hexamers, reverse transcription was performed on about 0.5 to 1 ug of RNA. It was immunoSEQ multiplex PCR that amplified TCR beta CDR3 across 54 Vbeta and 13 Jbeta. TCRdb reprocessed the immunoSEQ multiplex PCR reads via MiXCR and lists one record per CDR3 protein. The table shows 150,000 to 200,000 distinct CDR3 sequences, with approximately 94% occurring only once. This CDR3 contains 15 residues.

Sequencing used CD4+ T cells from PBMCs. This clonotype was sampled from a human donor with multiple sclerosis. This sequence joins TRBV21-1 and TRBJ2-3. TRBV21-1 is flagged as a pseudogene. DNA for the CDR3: TGTGCCAGCAGCAAAGAAGAACGAAGCACAGATACGCAGTATTTT. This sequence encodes CASSKEERSTDTQYF.